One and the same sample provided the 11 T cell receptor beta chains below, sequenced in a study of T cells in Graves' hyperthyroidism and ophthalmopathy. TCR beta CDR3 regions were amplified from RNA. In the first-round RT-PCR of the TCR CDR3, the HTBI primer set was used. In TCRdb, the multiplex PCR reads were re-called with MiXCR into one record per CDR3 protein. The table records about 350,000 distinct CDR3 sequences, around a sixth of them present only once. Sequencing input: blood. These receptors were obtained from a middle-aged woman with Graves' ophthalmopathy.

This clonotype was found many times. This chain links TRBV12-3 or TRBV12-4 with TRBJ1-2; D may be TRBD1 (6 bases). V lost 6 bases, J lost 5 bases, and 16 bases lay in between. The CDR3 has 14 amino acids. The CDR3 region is CASRDTDRIYGYTF. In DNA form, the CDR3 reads TGTGCCAGCAGGGATACCGACAGGATTTATGGCTACACCTTC.

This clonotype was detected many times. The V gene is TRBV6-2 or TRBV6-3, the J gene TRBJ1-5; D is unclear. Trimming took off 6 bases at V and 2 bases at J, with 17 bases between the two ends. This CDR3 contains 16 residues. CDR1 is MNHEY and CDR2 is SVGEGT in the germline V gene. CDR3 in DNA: TGTGCCAGCAGCCACCGATTGATCCGGGGCAATCAGCCCCAGCATTTT. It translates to CASSHRLIRGNQPQHF.

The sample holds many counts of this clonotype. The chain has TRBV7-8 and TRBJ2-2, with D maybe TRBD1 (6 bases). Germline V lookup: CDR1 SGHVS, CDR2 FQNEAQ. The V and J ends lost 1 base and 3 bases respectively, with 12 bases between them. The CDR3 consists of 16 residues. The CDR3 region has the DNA TGTGCCAGCAGCTTAGATGCAGGGGCGGACACCGGGGAGCTGTTTTTT. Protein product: CASSLDAGADTGELFF. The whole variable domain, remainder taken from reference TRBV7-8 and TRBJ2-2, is GAGVSQSPRYKVAKRGQDVALRCDPISGHVSLFWYQQALGQGPEFLTYFQNEAQLDKSGLPSDRFFAERPEGSVSTLKIQRTQQEDSAVYLCASSLDAGADTGELFFGEGSRLTVL.

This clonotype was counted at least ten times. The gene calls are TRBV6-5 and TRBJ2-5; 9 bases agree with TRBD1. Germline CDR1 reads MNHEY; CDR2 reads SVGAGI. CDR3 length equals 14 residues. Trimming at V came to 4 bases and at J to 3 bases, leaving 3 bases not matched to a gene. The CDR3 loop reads CASSLQGAEETQYF. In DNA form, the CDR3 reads TGTGCCAGCAGTTTACAGGGGGCGGAAGAGACCCAGTACTTC.

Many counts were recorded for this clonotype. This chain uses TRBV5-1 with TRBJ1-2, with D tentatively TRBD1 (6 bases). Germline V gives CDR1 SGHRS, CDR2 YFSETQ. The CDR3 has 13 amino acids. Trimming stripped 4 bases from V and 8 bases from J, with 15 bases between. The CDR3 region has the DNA TGCGCCAGCAGCCCCACAGGGAGGGAAGGCTACACCTTC. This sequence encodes CASSPTGREGYTF.

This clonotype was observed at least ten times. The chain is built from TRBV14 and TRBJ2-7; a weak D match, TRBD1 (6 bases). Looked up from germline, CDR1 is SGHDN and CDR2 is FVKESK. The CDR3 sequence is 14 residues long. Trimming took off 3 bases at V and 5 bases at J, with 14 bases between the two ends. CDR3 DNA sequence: TGTGCCAGCAGCCAGATACAGGGAGTCCACGAGCAGTACTTC. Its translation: CASSQIQGVHEQYF. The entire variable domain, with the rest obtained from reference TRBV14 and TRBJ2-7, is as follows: EAGVTQFPSHSVIEKGQTVTLRCDPISGHDNLYWYRRVMGKEIKFLLHFVKESKQDESGMPNNRFLAERTGGTYSTLKVQPAELEDSGVYFCASSQIQGVHEQYFGPGTRLTVT.

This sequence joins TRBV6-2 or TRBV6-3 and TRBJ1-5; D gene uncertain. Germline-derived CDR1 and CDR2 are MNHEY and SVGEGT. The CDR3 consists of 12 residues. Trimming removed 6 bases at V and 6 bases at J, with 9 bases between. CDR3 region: CASRSTVQPQHF. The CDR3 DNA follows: TGTGCCAGCAGATCGACGGTTCAGCCCCAGCATTTT.

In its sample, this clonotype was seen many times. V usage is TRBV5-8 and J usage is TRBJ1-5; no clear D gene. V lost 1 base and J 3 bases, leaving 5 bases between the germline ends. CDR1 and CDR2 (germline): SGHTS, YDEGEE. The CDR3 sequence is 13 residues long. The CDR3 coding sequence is TGTGCCAGCAGCTTGATCGCCAATCAGCCCCAGCATTTT. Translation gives CASSLIANQPQHF.

CDR3 nucleotide sequence: TGTGCCAGCAGCCATTTTAATTACGAGCAGTACTTC. Translation gives CASSHFNYEQYF. The chain is built from TRBV3-1 and TRBJ2-7; D ambiguous. This CDR3 is 12 amino acids long. Per the germline V gene, CDR1 is LGHDT and CDR2 is YNNKEL (reference sequence). Between the trimmed V and J ends, which lost 3 bases and 4 bases, there was a span of 7 bases.

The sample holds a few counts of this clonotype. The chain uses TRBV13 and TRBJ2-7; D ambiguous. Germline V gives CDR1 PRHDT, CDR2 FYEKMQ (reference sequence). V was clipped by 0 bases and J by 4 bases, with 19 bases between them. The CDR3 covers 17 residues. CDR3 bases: TGTGCCAGCAGCTTAGGCAGCGCGGCTGTTTCCCGGTACGAGCAGTACTTC. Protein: CASSLGSAAVSRYEQYF.

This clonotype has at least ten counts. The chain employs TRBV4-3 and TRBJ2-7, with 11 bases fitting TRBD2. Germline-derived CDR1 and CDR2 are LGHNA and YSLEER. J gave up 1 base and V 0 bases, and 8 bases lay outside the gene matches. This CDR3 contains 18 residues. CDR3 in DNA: TGCGCCAGCAGCCAAGACTTGGGGCTAGCGGGAGGTTCCTACGAGCAGTACTTC. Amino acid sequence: CASSQDLGLAGGSYEQYF.